The 24 T cell receptor beta chains below were found in one sample sequenced in a study of shared clonotypes between healthy human individuals. Generated by immunoSEQ multiplex PCR, the TCRdb table keeps only in-frame clones and is missing some. The sample includes about 2.4 million clones, approximately 94% seen only once; the top ten take 0.36%. Sample: naive CD4+ T cells from PBMCs. Described subset: CD45RA+ positively selected. Receptors originate from a man aged 18 to 29 in good health. Some clones in this sample may be carry-over from other donors' samples.

The chain is built from TRBV27 and TRBJ1-1; the match to TRBD1 covers 8 bases. Germline CDR1 is MNHEY and CDR2 is SMNVEV (reference sequence). J was trimmed by 2 bases and V by 4 bases; bases with no gene match: 6. This CDR3 region has 15 residues. CDR3 in DNA: TGTGCCAGCAGTTCCTTCGCAGGGGGCAACACTGAAGCTTTCTTT. Its protein is CASSSFAGGNTEAFF.

The chain couples TRBV2 to TRBJ2-2; 7 bases match TRBD1. Germline V gene lookup returns CDR1 SNHLY and CDR2 FYNNEI. Trimming took 6 bases from V and 3 from J; bases not matched to a gene: 7. The CDR3 loop spans 15 amino acids. The CDR3 sequence: CASRKDRVDTGELFF. CDR3 coding DNA: TGTGCCAGCAGGAAAGACAGGGTGGACACCGGGGAGCTGTTTTTT. Using reference TRBV2 and TRBJ2-2 for the parts outside the CDR3, the full variable domain is EPEVTQTPSHQVTQMGQEVILRCVPISNHLYFYWYRQILGQKVEFLVSFYNNEISEKSEIFDDQFSVERPDGSNFTLKIRSTKLEDSAMYFCASRKDRVDTGELFFGEGSRLTVL.

V gene TRBV28 combines with J gene TRBJ2-3; 9 nucleotides line up with TRBD2. Germline V gene lookup returns CDR1 MDHEN and CDR2 SYDVKM. The V and J ends lost 6 bases and 1 base, in that order; junction bases with no gene match: 11. CDR3 length: 17 residues. CDR3 sequence (DNA): TGTGCCAGCAGCCCTTACGCTAGCGGGGTCGGCACAGATACGCAGTATTTT. As protein: CASSPYASGVGTDTQYF.

The chain has TRBV5-1 and TRBJ1-2, with 10 bases lining up with TRBD1. This CDR3 region has 14 residues. Trimming at V came to 4 bases and at J to 3 bases, leaving 3 bases not matched to a gene. Germline V CDR1 and CDR2: SGHRS, YFSETQ. In DNA, the CDR3 is TGCGCCAGCAGCCATGGGACAGGGGACTATGGCTACACCTTC. This encodes CASSHGTGDYGYTF.

This chain links TRBV18 with TRBJ2-3; 8 nucleotides match TRBD1. Per germline, CDR1 KGHSH and CDR2 LQKENI. With 4 bases clipped from V and 5 bases from J, the junction kept 11 bases outside the gene matches. The CDR3 is 16 residues long. The CDR3 nucleotides are TGTGCCAGCTCACTCCCGACAGGGGCTTATGGAGATACGCAGTATTTT. Translating gives CASSLPTGAYGDTQYF.

The genes are TRBV6-1 and TRBJ1-1; 7 bases line up with TRBD1. V shed 7 bases, J shed 5 bases, and the junction held 7 bases outside the gene matches. The germline V gene encodes CDR1 MNHNS and CDR2 SASEGT. The length of the CDR3 is 13 residues. CDR3 residues: CASTLTGWTEAFF. Written as DNA, the CDR3 is TGTGCCAGCACCCTGACAGGGTGGACTGAAGCTTTCTTT.

V gene TRBV20-1 combines with J gene TRBJ2-1; 7 bases agree with TRBD2. The CDR3 is 11 amino acids. V was pared by 3 bases and J by 12 bases, with 5 bases of the junction left unmatched. Per the germline V gene, CDR1 is DFQATT and CDR2 is SNEGSKA (reference sequence). The CDR3 protein is CSARGGRGQFF. In nucleotides, the CDR3 is TGCAGTGCTAGGGGAGGGAGGGGGCAGTTCTTC.

This chain connects TRBV27 to TRBJ2-7; 8 bases line up with TRBD2. Trimming at V came to 5 bases and at J to 3 bases, leaving 9 bases not matched to a gene. The CDR3 length is 15 residues. Germline-derived CDR1 and CDR2 are MNHEY and SMNVEV (reference sequence). CDR3 region: CASSPRGGAFYEQYF. CDR3 coding DNA: TGTGCCAGCAGTCCCCGGGGGGGGGCATTCTACGAGCAGTACTTC.

The rearrangement uses TRBV6-6 and TRBJ2-5, with 8 bases fitting TRBD1. Trimming at V came to 2 bases and at J to 5 bases, leaving 4 bases not matched to a gene. The CDR3 is 14 amino acids. Germline lookup yields CDR1 MNHNY and CDR2 SVGAGI (reference sequence). The CDR3 region is CASSYPRDRETQYF. DNA for the CDR3: TGTGCCAGCAGTTACCCCCGGGACAGGGAGACCCAGTACTTC.

This sequence joins TRBV4-1 and TRBJ2-7, with D possibly matching TRBD1 (5 bases). V was pared by 3 bases and J by 1 base, with 13 bases between. CDR3 length equals 15 residues. Germline CDR1 is MGHRA and CDR2 is YSYEKL. The CDR3: CASSQGQVSSYEQYF. The CDR3 DNA reads as TGCGCCAGCAGCCAGGGGCAGGTTAGTTCCTACGAGCAGTACTTC.

The rearrangement links TRBV2 to TRBJ2-3; D might be TRBD1 (6 bases). Trimming shortened V by 1 base and J by 4 bases, and 9 bases separated the two germline ends. CDR3 size: 14 residues. The germline V gene has CDR1 SNHLY and CDR2 FYNNEI. The CDR3 sequence: CASSEDRAADTQYF. The CDR3 DNA is TGTGCCAGCAGTGAAGACAGGGCAGCAGATACGCAGTATTTT.

The rearrangement joins TRBV18 to TRBJ1-1, with TRBD1 matching 7 bases. V lost 4 bases and J lost 1; bases outside the gene matches: 18. CDR1 KGHSH and CDR2 LQKENI come from the germline V gene. The CDR3 is 19 amino acids. The CDR3 loop is CASSLTAGGRGRENTEAFF. The CDR3 DNA reads as TGTGCCAGCTCACTTACCGCAGGGGGAAGAGGTCGGGAGAACACTGAAGCTTTCTTT.

J is TRBJ1-5 and V is TRBV28; D not certain. Germline CDR1 and CDR2: MDHEN and SYDVKM. CDR3 length equals 14 residues. Deletions cut 2 bases from V and 3 bases from J, with 8 bases between. Here the CDR3 DNA reads TGTGCCAGCAGTTTAGGGTCCTTCAATCAGCCCCAGCATTTT. The encoded protein is CASSLGSFNQPQHF.

Here the CDR3 reads CASSIMASTDTQYF. CDR3 in DNA: TGTGCCAGTAGTATAATGGCTAGCACAGATACGCAGTATTTT. This chain links TRBV19 with TRBJ2-3; D gene uncertain. CDR3 length: 14 residues. V shed 2 bases and J shed 0 bases, with 6 bases lying between them. CDR1 is LNHDA and CDR2 is SQIVND in the germline V gene (reference sequence).

The V and J genes are TRBV7-3 and TRBJ2-2; either TRBD1 or TRBD2 may supply D (5 bases each). The ends were cut back, 0 bases at V and 6 bases at J, with 14 bases in the middle. Looked up from germline, CDR1 is SGHTA and CDR2 is FQGTGA. The CDR3 has 16 amino acids. CDR3 sequence reads: CASSLTGTKGAGELFF. The CDR3 DNA sequence: TGTGCCAGCAGCTTAACGGGGACCAAAGGCGCCGGGGAGCTGTTTTTT.

CDR3 bases: TGTGCCAGCAGCCCAGTAGCGGGTACGCAGTATTTT. It is translated as CASSPVAGTQYF. The chain is built from TRBV7-9 and TRBJ2-3, with TRBD2 matching over 7 bases. With V trimmed by 5 bases and J by 8 bases, 4 bases remained unmatched. CDR3 length: 12 amino acids. Germline loops: CDR1 SEHNR, CDR2 FQNEAQ (reference sequence).

For this clone: Within the sample, other DNA sequences also encode this same CDR3. The J gene is TRBJ1-1, the V gene TRBV28, with TRBD1 identical over 7 bases. CDR1 is MDHEN and CDR2 is SYDVKM in the germline V gene. The length of the CDR3 is 14 residues. V lost 6 bases, J lost 1 base, and 5 bases stayed unmatched. CDR3 region: CASSSGQTNTEAFF. The CDR3 DNA is TGTGCCAGCAGCTCGGGACAGACGAACACTGAAGCTTTCTTT.

The chain is built from TRBV28 and TRBJ1-6; perhaps TRBD1 as D (5 bases). This CDR3 comprises 15 residues. The germline V gene encodes CDR1 MDHEN and CDR2 SYDVKM. Trimming pared 3 bases from V and 6 bases from J, leaving 12 bases between. CDR3 sequence: CASSFGGSFNSPLHF. As DNA, the CDR3 is TGTGCCAGCAGTTTCGGGGGGAGTTTTAATTCACCCCTCCACTTT.

The chain is built from TRBV27 and TRBJ1-6, with unresolved D. The CDR3 has 13 residues. Germline CDR1 MNHEY, CDR2 SMNVEV (reference sequence). The ends were cut back, 6 bases at V and 7 bases at J, with 10 bases in the middle. CDR3 loop: CASSEVRNSPLHF. CDR3 bases: TGTGCCAGCAGCGAGGTACGGAATTCACCCCTCCACTTT.

This chain uses TRBV18 with TRBJ1-1, with 10 bases that match TRBD1. Germline CDR1 reads KGHSH; CDR2 reads LQKENI. With V trimmed by 6 bases and J by 0 bases, 7 bases remained unmatched. The CDR3 covers 16 residues. The CDR3: CASSQMTGGLNTEAFF. DNA of the CDR3: TGTGCCAGCTCTCAAATGACAGGGGGCTTGAACACTGAAGCTTTCTTT.

This clone came up once. The chain employs TRBV27 and TRBJ1-1; the match to TRBD1 covers 9 bases. CDR3 size: 15 residues. J gave up 1 base and V 4 bases, and 4 bases lay outside the gene matches. The V gene's germline CDR1 is MNHEY and CDR2 SMNVEV (reference sequence). The CDR3 sequence: CASSSGGQGNTEAFF. The DNA of the CDR3 is TGTGCCAGCAGTTCGGGGGGACAGGGGAACACTGAAGCTTTCTTT.

V gene TRBV7-9 combines with J gene TRBJ2-1; TRBD1 matches 8 bases. The CDR3 covers 15 residues. The junction had 2 bases not matched to a gene; V was cut back by 4 bases and J by 0 bases. Germline assignment: CDR1 SEHNR and CDR2 FQNEAQ (reference sequence). The DNA of the CDR3 is TGTGCCAGCAGCTATCAGGGGGCCTCCTACAATGAGCAGTTCTTC. This sequence encodes CASSYQGASYNEQFF. The whole variable domain, filled in from reference TRBV7-9 and TRBJ2-1, reads DTGVSQNPRHKITKRGQNVTFRCDPISEHNRLYWYRQTLGQGPEFLTYFQNEAQLEKSRLLSDRFSAERPKGSFSTLEIQRTEQGDSAMYLCASSYQGASYNEQFFGPGTRLTVL.

This clone came up once. The chain joins TRBV6-4 to TRBJ2-2, with D tentatively TRBD1 (5 bases). Between the trimmed V and J ends, which lost 0 bases and 2 bases, there was a span of 13 bases. The CDR3 extends over 17 amino acids. The germline gives CDR1 MRHNA, CDR2 SNTAGT. In nucleotides, the CDR3 is TGTGCCAGCAGTGACTCGGGGCAGTTCTCAAACACCGGGGAGCTGTTTTTT. Protein sequence: CASSDSGQFSNTGELFF.

This chain connects TRBV28 to TRBJ1-3; weak D call: TRBD1 (5 bases). The germline V and J ends were trimmed by 5 bases and 4 bases, with 12 bases remaining between them. Per the germline V gene, CDR1 is MDHEN and CDR2 is SYDVKM. CDR3 length equals 14 residues. The CDR3: CASSVTGDGNTIYF. The CDR3 DNA reads TGTGCCAGCAGTGTGACGGGGGACGGAAACACCATATATTTT.